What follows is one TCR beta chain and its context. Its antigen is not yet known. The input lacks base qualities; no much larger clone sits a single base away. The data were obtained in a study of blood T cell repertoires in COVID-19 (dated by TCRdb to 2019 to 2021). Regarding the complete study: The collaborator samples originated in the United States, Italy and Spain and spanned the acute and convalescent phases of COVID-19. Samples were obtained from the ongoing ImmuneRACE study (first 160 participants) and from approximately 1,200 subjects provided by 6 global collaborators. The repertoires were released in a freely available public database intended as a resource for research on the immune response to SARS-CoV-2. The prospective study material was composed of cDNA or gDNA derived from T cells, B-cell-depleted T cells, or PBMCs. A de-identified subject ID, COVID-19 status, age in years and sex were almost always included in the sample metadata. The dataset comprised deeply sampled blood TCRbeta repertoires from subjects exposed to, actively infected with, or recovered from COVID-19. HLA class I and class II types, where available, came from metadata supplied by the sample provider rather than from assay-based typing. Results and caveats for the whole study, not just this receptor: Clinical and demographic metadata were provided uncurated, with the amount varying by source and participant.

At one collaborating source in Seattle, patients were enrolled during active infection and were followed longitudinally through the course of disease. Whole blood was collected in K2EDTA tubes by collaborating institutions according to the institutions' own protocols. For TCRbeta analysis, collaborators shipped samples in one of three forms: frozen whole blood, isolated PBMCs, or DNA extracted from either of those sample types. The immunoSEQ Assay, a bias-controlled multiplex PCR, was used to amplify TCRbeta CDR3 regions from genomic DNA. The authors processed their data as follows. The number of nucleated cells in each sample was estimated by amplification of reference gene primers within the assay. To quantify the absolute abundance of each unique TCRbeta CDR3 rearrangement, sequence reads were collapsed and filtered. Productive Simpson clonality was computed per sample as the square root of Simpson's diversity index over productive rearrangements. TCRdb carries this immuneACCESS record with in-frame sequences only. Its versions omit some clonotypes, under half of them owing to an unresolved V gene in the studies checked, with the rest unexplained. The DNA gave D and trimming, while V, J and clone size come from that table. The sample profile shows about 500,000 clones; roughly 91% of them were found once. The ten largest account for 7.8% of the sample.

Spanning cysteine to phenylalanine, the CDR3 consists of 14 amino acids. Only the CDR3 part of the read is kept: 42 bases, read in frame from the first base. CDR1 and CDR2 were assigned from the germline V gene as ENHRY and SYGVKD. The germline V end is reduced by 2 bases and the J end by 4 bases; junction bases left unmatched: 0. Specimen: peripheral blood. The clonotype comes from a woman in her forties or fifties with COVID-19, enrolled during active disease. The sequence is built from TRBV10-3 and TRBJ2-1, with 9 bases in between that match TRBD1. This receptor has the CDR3 CAISEGQGYNEQFF. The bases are TGTGCCATCAGTGAGGGACAGGGGTACAATGAGCAGTTCTTC.